This T cell receptor beta chain was sequenced in a study of molecular identifiers for immune sequencing clone quantification (dated by TCRdb to the late 2010s). Context from the whole study: For a replicate experiment, RNA from approximately 20,000 or 100,000 naive CD8 T cells was divided into five aliquots, and four of the five aliquots were sequenced. CD8 T cells were used in a methods study to benchmark molecular-identifier clustering-based TCR repertoire sequencing (MIDCIRS) and TCR RNA copy counting. Overall results and qualifications from the work: The sizes of highly expanded clones could end up underestimated when identical TCR molecules share a barcode. Even against a background of about a million naive CD8 T cells, spiked-in Jurkat TCR RNA amounting to a single cell's worth was reported to be detectable. When barcode sub-clustering was left out, chimeric consensus sequences inflated TCR diversity, with chimeras reaching as high as 47%. Modeling indicated around 3 TCR RNA copies recovered per cell, compared with approximately 10 by digital PCR, which implies a capture efficiency of around 30%. Naive libraries contained spiked-in Jurkat TCR RNA (roughly ten copies' worth), which is not part of the donor repertoire. Clones above 20 RNA copies held over 98% of molecules in CMV-specific effector cells but under 1% in naive cells.

The CDR3 measures 13 amino acids from cysteine to phenylalanine. The read is trimmed to its CDR3 DNA, 39 bases read in frame from base 1. Taken from the germline V gene, the CDR1 and CDR2 loops are MNHNS and SASEGT. V drops 8 bases and J drops 6 bases, leaving 14 bases in between. The library was produced with PCR. The sequencing machine was an Illumina HiSeq 4000. Bulk TCR libraries were prepared as previously described, using TCR primers listed in Table S5. The Qiagen AllPrep DNA/RNA kit was used to purify total RNA. Before any analysis, reads coming from multiple sequencing runs of the same library were combined into one pool. As for how the authors treated the data: Reads were retained only if the reads had an exact TCR constant sequence, and the retained reads were trimmed to 150 nt and grouped according to their 12-nt molecular barcodes. Reads in each barcode group were sub-clustered using a 15% Levenshtein threshold, and a quality-weighted consensus sequence was built for each RNA molecule. Non-functional sequences were removed, as were lower-count sequences one edit away from another. Based on a fit of two negative binomial distributions, barcode sub-clusters having less than 20% of the maximum read count were discarded. The public reads were run again by TCRdb, first through fastp at Q25 and then through MiXCR, and only productive beta chains were kept. Every distinct CDR3 protein forms one entry, paired with its most common genes and DNA. The V and J calls were not made by the authors but by TCRdb's processing. In this sample the table shows about 320,000 distinct CDR3 sequences, over 20% of which occur a single time. Of the sample, more than 0.8% is held by the ten largest clones.

Naive CD8 T cell libraries were made from about 20,000 to 1,000,000 sorted cells using 10%, 30% or 50% of purified RNA. Naive CD8 T cells, defined as CD8+CD4-CCR7+CD45RA+, were FACS-sorted into RLT Plus buffer on a BD FACSAria II. Detection sensitivity was tested by spiking Jurkat RNA equal to fewer than twelve TCR copies' worth into samples containing roughly 19,000-1,100,000 naive CD8 T cells. CD8 T cells were enriched with RosetteSep CD8+ T Cell Enrichment Cocktail and Ficoll-Paque, followed by ACK red cell lysis. This clonotype was counted many times. The antigen this receptor binds is unknown. Nothing much larger sits one base from this clone, and base qualities are not available.

The sequenced sample was naive CD8+ T cells from blood, with Jurkat cell RNA spiked in. The cell subset or site label corresponds to: FACS-sorted CD8+CD4-CCR7+CD45RA+ naive T cells. This chain joins TRBV6-1 to TRBJ2-4; no D segment can be confidently identified. The sequence was collected from a human donor in good health. Some libraries in this study had Jurkat cell RNA spiked in. The CDR3 amino acid sequence is: CASREPLPNIQYF. The DNA sequence follows: TGTGCCAGCCGCGAACCCCTTCCAAACATTCAGTACTTC.